This T cell receptor (beta chain) was recovered during a study of long-term antiretroviral therapy in people with HIV. About the study: Samples from the earliest time points predate the 2015 immediate-ART recommendation by about a decade. Study-wide points: HIV repertoires showed narrower CDR3 length ranges than controls.

Cryopreserved PBMC samples of roughly 0.9-10 million cells were used for DNA extraction. This clone occurred once. Its antigen remains unknown. The CDR3 covers 15 residues. Per germline, CDR1 SNHLY and CDR2 FYNNEI. The V end was cut by 0 bases, the J end by 4 bases, with 13 bases between. It was version v3.0 of the immunoSEQ assay that was run at survey level. TCRdb's table, derived via immunoSEQ multiplex PCR, lists solely in-frame clones and lacks some. The sample shows about 18,000 clones, roughly 80% of them seen only once. This sequence originates from a woman aged 18-29 years with HIV. The starting material was unsorted PBMCs, obtained 0.6 years after starting antiretroviral therapy. The J gene is TRBJ2-7, the V gene TRBV2; TRBD1 might be the D (7 bases). The CDR3 spells CASSEAGGQTYEQYF. In DNA form, the CDR3 reads TGTGCCAGCAGTGAAGCCGGGGGACAGACGTACGAGCAGTACTTC.